A selection of T cell receptor beta chains follows, all from one sample in a study of shared clonotypes between healthy human individuals. This table comes from immunoSEQ multiplex PCR, and its TCRdb copy is limited to in-frame clones, with some not included. Among roughly 810,000 clones listed, 95% to 97% were seen once. Specimen: naive CD8+ T cells sorted from blood. Receptors originate from a man in his thirties or forties in good health. Each CDR3 is given with its conserved first and last residue. A D gene is named only where the DNA matches it firmly. Some rows have no size entry. The others give once, few or many, or a class for an expanded clone.

V: TRBV6-6; J: TRBJ2-7; size: .; D: TRBD1; CDR3: CASGGQETYEQYF; DNA: TGTGCCAGCGGGGGACAGGAGACCTACGAGCAGTACTTC
V: TRBV5-1; J: TRBJ2-7; size: .; D: TRBD2; CDR3: CASSEGAGRSYEQYF; DNA: TGCGCCAGCAGCGAGGGAGCGGGGAGATCCTACGAGCAGTACTTC
V: TRBV5-1; J: TRBJ2-3; size: .; D: TRBD2; CDR3: CASSEGTSGFTDTQYF; DNA: TGCGCCAGCAGCGAGGGGACTAGCGGGTTCACAGATACGCAGTATTTT
V: TRBV21-1; J: TRBJ2-7; size: .; D: .; CDR3: CASSLLADSYEQYF; DNA: TGTGCCAGCAGCCTACTAGCAGACTCCTACGAGCAGTACTTC
V: TRBV28; J: TRBJ2-2; size: .; D: .; CDR3: CASSLWSGELFF; DNA: TGTGCCAGCAGTTTATGGAGCGGGGAGCTGTTTTTT
V: TRBV27; J: TRBJ2-2; size: once; D: TRBD2; CDR3: CASSPRLAGNIANTGELFF; DNA: TGTGCCAGCAGTCCCCGACTAGCGGGGAATATTGCGAACACCGGGGAGCTGTTTTTT
V: TRBV28; J: TRBJ2-7; size: .; D: TRBD1; CDR3: CASSYGTGGEKSYEQYF; DNA: TGTGCCAGCAGTTATGGGACAGGGGGAGAAAAATCCTACGAGCAGTACTTC
V: TRBV29-1; J: TRBJ2-1; size: .; D: .; CDR3: CSVFPGDNEQFF; DNA: TGCAGCGTCTTCCCCGGGGACAATGAGCAGTTCTTC
V: TRBV7-8; J: TRBJ2-1; size: .; D: .; CDR3: CASSLIVNEQFF; DNA: TGTGCCAGCAGCTTAATTGTGAATGAGCAGTTCTTC
V: TRBV11-2; J: TRBJ2-5; size: once; D: TRBD2; CDR3: CASSPVRTSGIQETQYF; DNA: TGTGCCAGCAGCCCCGTAAGGACTAGCGGGATCCAAGAGACCCAGTACTTC
V: TRBV7-2; J: TRBJ2-7; size: .; D: TRBD1; CDR3: CASSLAGQGNYEQYF; DNA: TGTGCCAGCAGCTTAGCAGGACAGGGGAACTACGAGCAGTACTTC
V: TRBV27; J: TRBJ1-1; size: .; D: .; CDR3: CASSLQRGTEAFF; DNA: TGTGCCAGCAGCCTACAGCGGGGCACTGAAGCTTTCTTT
V: TRBV19; J: TRBJ2-1; size: .; D: .; CDR3: CASSQNSETLYNEQFF; DNA: TGTGCCAGTAGCCAAAACAGCGAGACACTTTACAATGAGCAGTTCTTC
V: TRBV7-9; J: TRBJ2-5; size: .; D: .; CDR3: CASSPRRKETQYF; DNA: TGTGCCAGCAGCCCACGAAGGAAAGAGACCCAGTACTTC
V: TRBV9; J: TRBJ2-2; size: .; D: .; CDR3: CASSSRTAAFTGELFF; DNA: TGTGCCAGCAGCTCCCGGACAGCGGCTTTCACCGGGGAGCTGTTTTTT
V: TRBV5-1; J: TRBJ2-3; size: .; D: .; CDR3: CASSPRLPDTQYF; DNA: TGCGCCAGCAGCCCTCGTTTACCAGATACGCAGTATTTT
V: TRBV4-1; J: TRBJ1-1; size: once; D: TRBD1; CDR3: CASMGDRVEAFF; DNA: TGCGCCAGCATGGGGGACAGGGTTGAAGCTTTCTTT
V: TRBV7-9; J: TRBJ2-7; size: .; D: TRBD1; CDR3: CASSLVAGGRSYEQYF; DNA: TGTGCCAGCAGCTTAGTGGCAGGGGGCCGATCCTACGAGCAGTACTTC
V: TRBV11-2; J: TRBJ2-5; size: .; D: TRBD1; CDR3: CASSLETAGTGIQETQYF; DNA: TGTGCCAGCAGCTTAGAAACCGCCGGGACAGGGATACAAGAGACCCAGTACTTC
V: TRBV9; J: TRBJ2-7; size: few; D: .; CDR3: CASSVGGTYEQYF; DNA: TGTGCCAGCAGCGTAGGCGGAACCTACGAGCAGTACTTC
V: TRBV7-2; J: TRBJ1-5; size: .; D: .; CDR3: CASSPQGQPQHF; DNA: TGTGCCAGCAGCCCTCAGGGGCAGCCCCAGCATTTT
V: TRBV4-3; J: TRBJ2-2; size: .; D: TRBD2; CDR3: CASSPWTSGGTGELFF; DNA: TGCGCCAGCAGCCCATGGACTAGCGGGGGCACCGGGGAGCTGTTTTTT
V: TRBV7-9; J: TRBJ2-7; size: .; D: .; CDR3: CASSLFGSEQYF; DNA: TGTGCCAGCAGCTTATTCGGGAGCGAGCAGTACTTC
V: TRBV2; J: TRBJ2-1; size: .; D: TRBD2; CDR3: CASSEGGLARNEQFF; DNA: TGTGCCAGCAGTGAGGGGGGACTAGCGCGGAATGAGCAGTTCTTC
V: TRBV2; J: TRBJ2-3; size: .; D: TRBD2; CDR3: CASRGLGRASDTQYF; DNA: TGTGCCAGCCGGGGATTAGGGAGGGCCTCAGATACGCAGTATTTT
V: TRBV11-2; J: TRBJ2-1; size: .; D: TRBD1; CDR3: CASSGDSIEQFF; DNA: TGTGCCAGCAGCGGGGACAGCATAGAGCAGTTCTTC
V: TRBV11-2; J: TRBJ1-1; size: .; D: .; CDR3: CASSPSVGTEAFF; DNA: TGTGCCAGCAGCCCTAGTGTGGGCACTGAAGCTTTCTTT
V: TRBV28; J: TRBJ1-3; size: .; D: .; CDR3: CASSDGGSGNTIYF; DNA: TGTGCCAGCAGTGACGGTGGCTCTGGAAACACCATATATTTT
V: TRBV19; J: TRBJ1-5; size: .; D: .; CDR3: CASSIVLNQPQHF; DNA: TGTGCCAGTAGTATAGTCCTCAATCAGCCCCAGCATTTT
V: TRBV5-1; J: TRBJ2-7; size: .; D: .; CDR3: CASSLARRGYEQYF; DNA: TGCGCCAGCAGCTTGGCTAGGAGGGGCTACGAGCAGTACTTC
V: TRBV7-9; J: TRBJ2-3; size: .; D: .; CDR3: CASGWSGATDTQYF; DNA: TGTGCCAGCGGTTGGTCCGGGGCCACAGATACGCAGTATTTT
V: TRBV7-9; J: TRBJ2-7; size: .; D: TRBD1; CDR3: CASSANRGPKYEQYF; DNA: TGTGCCAGCAGCGCCAACAGGGGCCCAAAATACGAGCAGTACTTC
V: TRBV2; J: TRBJ2-1; size: .; D: .; CDR3: CASSPRGGPYNEQFF; DNA: TGTGCCAGCTCTCCTAGGGGCGGGCCTTACAATGAGCAGTTCTTC